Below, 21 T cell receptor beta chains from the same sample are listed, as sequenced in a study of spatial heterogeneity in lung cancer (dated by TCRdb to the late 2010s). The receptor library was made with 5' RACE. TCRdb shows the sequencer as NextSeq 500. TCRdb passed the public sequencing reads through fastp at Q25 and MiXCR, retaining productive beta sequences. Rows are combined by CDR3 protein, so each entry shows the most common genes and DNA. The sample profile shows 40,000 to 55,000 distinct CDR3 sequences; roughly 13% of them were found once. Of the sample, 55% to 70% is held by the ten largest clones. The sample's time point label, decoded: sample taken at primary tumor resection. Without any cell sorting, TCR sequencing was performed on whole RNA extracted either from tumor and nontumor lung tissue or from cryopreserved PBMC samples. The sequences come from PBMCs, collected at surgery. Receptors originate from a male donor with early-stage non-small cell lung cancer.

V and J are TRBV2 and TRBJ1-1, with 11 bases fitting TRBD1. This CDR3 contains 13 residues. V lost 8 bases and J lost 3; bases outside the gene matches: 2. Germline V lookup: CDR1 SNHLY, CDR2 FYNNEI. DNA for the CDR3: TGTGCCAGCGGACAGGGGGCGGACACTGAAGCTTTCTTT. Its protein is CASGQGADTEAFF.

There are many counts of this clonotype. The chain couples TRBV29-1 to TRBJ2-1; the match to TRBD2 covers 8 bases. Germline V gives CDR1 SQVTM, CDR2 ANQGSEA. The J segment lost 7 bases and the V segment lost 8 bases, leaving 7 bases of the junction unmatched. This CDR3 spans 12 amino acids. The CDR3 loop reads CSLSGGLNEQFF. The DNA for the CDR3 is TGCAGCCTCTCGGGGGGGCTGAATGAGCAGTTCTTC.

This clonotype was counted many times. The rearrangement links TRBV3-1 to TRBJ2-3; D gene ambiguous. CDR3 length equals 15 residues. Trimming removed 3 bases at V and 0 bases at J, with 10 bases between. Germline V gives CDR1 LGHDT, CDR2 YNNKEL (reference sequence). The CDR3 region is CASSHGSDSTDTQYF. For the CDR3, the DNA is TGTGCCAGCAGCCATGGAAGCGACAGCACAGATACGCAGTATTTT.

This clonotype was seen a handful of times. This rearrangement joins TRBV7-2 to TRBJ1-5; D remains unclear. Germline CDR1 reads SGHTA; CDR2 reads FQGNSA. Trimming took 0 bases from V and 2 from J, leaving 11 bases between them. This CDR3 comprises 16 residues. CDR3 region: CASSLALGEGNQPQHF. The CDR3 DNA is TGTGCCAGCAGCTTAGCGTTGGGAGAGGGCAATCAGCCCCAGCATTTT.

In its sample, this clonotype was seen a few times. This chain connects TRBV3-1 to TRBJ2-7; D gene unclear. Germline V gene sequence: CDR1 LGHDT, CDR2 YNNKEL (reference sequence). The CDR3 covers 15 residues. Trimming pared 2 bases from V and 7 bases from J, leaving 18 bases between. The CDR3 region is CASSQNSGRLGEQYF. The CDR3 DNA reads TGTGCCAGCAGCCAAAATTCGGGCAGGTTGGGAGAGCAGTACTTC.

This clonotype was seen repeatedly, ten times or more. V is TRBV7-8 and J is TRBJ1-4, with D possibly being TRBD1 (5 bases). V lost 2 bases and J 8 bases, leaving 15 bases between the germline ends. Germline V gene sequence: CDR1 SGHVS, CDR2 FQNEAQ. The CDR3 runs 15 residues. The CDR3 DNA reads TGTGCCAGCAGCTTATTCGCCCAGGGTGTCGAAAAACTGTTTTTT. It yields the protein CASSLFAQGVEKLFF.

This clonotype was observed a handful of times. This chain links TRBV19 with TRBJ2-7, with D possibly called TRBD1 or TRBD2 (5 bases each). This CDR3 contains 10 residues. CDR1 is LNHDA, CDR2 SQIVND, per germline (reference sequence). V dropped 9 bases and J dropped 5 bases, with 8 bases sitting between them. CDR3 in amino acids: CARGPNEQYF. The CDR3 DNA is TGTGCCAGGGGACCCAACGAGCAGTACTTC.

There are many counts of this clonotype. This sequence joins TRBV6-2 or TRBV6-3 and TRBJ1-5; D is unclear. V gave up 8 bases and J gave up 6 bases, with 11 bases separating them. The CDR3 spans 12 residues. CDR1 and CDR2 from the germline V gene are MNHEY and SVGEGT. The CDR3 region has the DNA TGTGCCAGCGGTATGGATATTCAGCCCCAGCATTTT. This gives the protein CASGMDIQPQHF.

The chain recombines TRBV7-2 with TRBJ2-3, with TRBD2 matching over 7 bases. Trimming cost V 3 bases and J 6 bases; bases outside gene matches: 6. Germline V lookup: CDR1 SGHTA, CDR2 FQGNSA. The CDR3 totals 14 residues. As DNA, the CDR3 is TGTGCCAGCAGCTTCCGGGACTACAAGGATACGCAGTATTTT. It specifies CASSFRDYKDTQYF.

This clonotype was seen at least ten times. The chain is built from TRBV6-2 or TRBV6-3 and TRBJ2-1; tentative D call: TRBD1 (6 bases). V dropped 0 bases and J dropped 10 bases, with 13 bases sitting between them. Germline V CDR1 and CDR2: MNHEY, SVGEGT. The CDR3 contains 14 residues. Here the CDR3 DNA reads TGTGCCAGCAGTTACTCCGGGACATCGAGGGAGCAGTTCTTC. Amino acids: CASSYSGTSREQFF.

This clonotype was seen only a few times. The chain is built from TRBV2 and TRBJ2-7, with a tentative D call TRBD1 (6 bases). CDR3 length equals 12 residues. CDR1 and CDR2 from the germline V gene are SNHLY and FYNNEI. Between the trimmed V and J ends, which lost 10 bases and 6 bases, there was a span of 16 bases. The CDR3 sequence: CATGYRVGEQYF. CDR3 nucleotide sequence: TGTGCCACCGGATACAGGGTCGGCGAGCAGTACTTC.

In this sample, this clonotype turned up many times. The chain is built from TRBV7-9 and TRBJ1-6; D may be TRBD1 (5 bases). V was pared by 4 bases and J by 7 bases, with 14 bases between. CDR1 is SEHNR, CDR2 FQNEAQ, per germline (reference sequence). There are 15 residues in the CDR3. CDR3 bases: TGTGCCAGCAGCTCCACCGGGACGGTGAATTCACCCCTCCACTTT. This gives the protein CASSSTGTVNSPLHF.

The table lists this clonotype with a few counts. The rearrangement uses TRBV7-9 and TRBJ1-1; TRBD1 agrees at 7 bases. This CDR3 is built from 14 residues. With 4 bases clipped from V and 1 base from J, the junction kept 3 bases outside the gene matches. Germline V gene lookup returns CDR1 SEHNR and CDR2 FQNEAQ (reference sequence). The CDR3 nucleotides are TGTGCCAGCAGCTCTCAGGGGGGGAACACTGAAGCTTTCTTT. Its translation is CASSSQGGNTEAFF.

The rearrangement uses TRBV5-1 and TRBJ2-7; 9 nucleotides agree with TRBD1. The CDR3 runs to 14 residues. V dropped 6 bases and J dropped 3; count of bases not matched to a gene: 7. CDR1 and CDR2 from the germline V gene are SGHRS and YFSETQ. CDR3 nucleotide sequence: TGCGCCAGCACTACGACAGGGGGAAACTACGAGCAGTACTTC. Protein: CASTTTGGNYEQYF.

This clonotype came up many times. The chain's CDR3 is CASSFLGVEQFF. Written as DNA, the CDR3 is TGTGCCAGCAGCTTCCTGGGGGTTGAGCAGTTCTTC. The chain employs TRBV5-5 and TRBJ2-1; D assignment may be TRBD1 or TRBD2 (5 bases each). The CDR3 runs 12 residues. Germline V gene data show CDR1 as SGHKS and CDR2 as YYEKEE (reference sequence). Between the trimmed V and J ends, which lost 2 bases and 9 bases, there was a span of 9 bases.

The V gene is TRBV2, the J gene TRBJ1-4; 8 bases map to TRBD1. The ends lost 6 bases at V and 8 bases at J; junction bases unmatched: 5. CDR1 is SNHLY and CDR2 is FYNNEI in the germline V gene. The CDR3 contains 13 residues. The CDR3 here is CASRGQGWEKLFF. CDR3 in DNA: TGTGCCAGCAGAGGACAGGGTTGGGAAAAACTGTTTTTT.

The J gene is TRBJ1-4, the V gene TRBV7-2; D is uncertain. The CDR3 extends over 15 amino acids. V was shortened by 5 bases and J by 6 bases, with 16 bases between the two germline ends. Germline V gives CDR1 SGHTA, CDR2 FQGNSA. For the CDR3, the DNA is TGTGCCAGCAGCAGCGCCGGACCGTGGGATGAAAAACTGTTTTTT. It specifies CASSSAGPWDEKLFF.

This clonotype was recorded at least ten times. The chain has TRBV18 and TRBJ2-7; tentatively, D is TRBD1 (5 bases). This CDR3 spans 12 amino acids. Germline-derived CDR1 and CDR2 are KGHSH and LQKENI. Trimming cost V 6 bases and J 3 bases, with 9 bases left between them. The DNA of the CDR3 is TGTGCCAGCTCCCCAGGGCGCTACGAGCAGTACTTC. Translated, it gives CASSPGRYEQYF. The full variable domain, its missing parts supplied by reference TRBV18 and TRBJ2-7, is NAGVMQNPRHLVRRRGQEARLRCSPMKGHSHVYWYRQLPEEGLKFMVYLQKENIIDESGMPKERFSAEFPKEGPSILRIQQVVRGDSAAYFCASSPGRYEQYFGPGTRLTVT.

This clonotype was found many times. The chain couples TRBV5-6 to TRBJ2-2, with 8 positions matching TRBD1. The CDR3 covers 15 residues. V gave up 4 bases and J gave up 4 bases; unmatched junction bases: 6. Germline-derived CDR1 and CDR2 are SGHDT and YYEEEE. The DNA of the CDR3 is TGTGCCAGCAGCCACGGGACAGGAGTCACCGGGGAGCTGTTTTTT. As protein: CASSHGTGVTGELFF.

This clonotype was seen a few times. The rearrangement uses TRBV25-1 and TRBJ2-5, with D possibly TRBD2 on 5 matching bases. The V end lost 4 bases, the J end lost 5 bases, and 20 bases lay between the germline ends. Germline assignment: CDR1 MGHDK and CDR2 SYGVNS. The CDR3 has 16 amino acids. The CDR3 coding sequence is TGTGCCAGCAGTGGGCAAGGTGGGCTAGCCGGCGAGACCCAGTACTTC. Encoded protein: CASSGQGGLAGETQYF.

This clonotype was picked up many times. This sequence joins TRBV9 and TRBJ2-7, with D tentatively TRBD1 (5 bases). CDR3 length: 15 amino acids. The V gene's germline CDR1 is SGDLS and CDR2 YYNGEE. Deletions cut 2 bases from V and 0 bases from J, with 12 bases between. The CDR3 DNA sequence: TGTGCCAGCAGCGTCGCCCCAGGGAACTCCTACGAGCAGTACTTC. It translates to CASSVAPGNSYEQYF.